This T cell receptor (beta chain) was captured by sequencing in a study of cytomegalovirus exposure and HLA in healthy donors. The CDR3 runs 14 residues. The germline V gene encodes CDR1 SNHLY and CDR2 FYNNEI. V lost 5 bases and J lost 4, with 12 bases in between. Primers included in the PCR were 60 Vbeta and 13 Jbeta primers. Using immunoSEQ multiplex PCR, the repertoire was profiled, and TCRdb retains in-frame clones only, with some absent. Of fewer than 130,000 clones in the sample, around two thirds were seen once. The rearrangement links TRBV2 to TRBJ2-1, with D uncertain. Sample: PBMCs. This clonotype originated in a man in his fifties or sixties in good health and CMV-seropositive. The CDR3 region has the DNA TGTGCCAGCAGTTTTACCTCGGAGTACAATGAGCAGTTCTTC. Translated: CASSFTSEYNEQFF.